This T cell receptor beta chain stems from a study of radiation and T cells in renal cell carcinoma. Study context: Nephrectomy followed 15 Gy stereotactic body radiation by 4 weeks.

The CDR3 runs to 21 residues. With 8 bases removed from V and 1 base from J, the gap between germline ends came to 36 bases. Germline CDR1 MNHEY, CDR2 SMNVEV (reference sequence). Notes on this clone: What it binds is not known.

Data came from immunoSEQ multiplex PCR; TCRdb stores just in-frame clones and leaves some out. The data contain roughly 120,000 clones, about four fifths of them singletons. Documented time point: baseline pretreatment blood. As to treatment: 15 Gy SBRT to primary tumor, nephrectomy 4 weeks later. Findings and limits, study-wide: Top tumor clonotypes rose in blood 2 weeks post-radiation, then contracted. Baseline intratumoral clonotype presence is unknown without pretreatment biopsies.

J is TRBJ2-7 and V is TRBV27, with D maybe TRBD1 (8 bases). The sequencing here drew on blood, taken from a patient whose treatment included radiotherapy and nephrectomy. The TCR sequence derives from a woman aged 55-70 years with renal cell carcinoma. CDR3 in amino acids: CASGPLAAGTGIAGRSYEQYF. CDR3 coding DNA: TGTGCCAGCGGCCCGTTGGCTGCTGGGACAGGTATAGCGGGTCGGTCCTACGAGCAGTACTTC.